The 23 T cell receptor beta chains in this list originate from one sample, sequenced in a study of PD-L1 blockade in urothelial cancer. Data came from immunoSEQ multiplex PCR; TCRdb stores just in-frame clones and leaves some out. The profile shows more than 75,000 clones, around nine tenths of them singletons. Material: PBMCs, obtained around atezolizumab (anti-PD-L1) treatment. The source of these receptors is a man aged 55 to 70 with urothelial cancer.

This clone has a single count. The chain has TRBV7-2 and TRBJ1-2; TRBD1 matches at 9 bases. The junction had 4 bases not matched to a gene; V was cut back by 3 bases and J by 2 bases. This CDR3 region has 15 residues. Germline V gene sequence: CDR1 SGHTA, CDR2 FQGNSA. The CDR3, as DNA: TGTGCCAGCAGCTTCCCCGGACAGGGGAACTATGGCTACACCTTC. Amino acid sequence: CASSFPGQGNYGYTF.

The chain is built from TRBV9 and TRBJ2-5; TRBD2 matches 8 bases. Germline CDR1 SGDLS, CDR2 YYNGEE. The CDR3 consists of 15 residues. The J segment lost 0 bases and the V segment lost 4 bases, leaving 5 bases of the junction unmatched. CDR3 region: CASSLSGKYQETQYF. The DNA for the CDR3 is TGTGCCAGCAGCCTTAGCGGGAAGTACCAAGAGACCCAGTACTTC. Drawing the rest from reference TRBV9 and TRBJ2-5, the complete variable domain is DSGVTQTPKHLITATGQRVTLRCSPRSGDLSVYWYQQSLDQGLQFLIQYYNGEERAKGNILERFSAQQFPDLHSELNLSSLELGDSALYFCASSLSGKYQETQYFGPGTRLLVL.

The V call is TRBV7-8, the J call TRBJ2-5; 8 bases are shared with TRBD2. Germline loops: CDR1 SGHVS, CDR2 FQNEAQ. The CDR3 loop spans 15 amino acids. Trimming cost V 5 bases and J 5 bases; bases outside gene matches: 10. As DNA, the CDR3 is TGTGCCAGCAGCCCCGCCCGGGGGGGGGAGGAGACCCAGTACTTC. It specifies CASSPARGGEETQYF.

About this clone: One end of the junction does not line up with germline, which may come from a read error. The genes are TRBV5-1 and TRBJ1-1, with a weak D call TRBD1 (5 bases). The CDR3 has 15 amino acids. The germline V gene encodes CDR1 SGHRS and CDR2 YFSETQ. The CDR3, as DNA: TGCGCCAGCAGATTGGGACCAGGTCTGGACACTGAAGCTTTCTTT. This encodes CASRLGPGLDTEAFF.

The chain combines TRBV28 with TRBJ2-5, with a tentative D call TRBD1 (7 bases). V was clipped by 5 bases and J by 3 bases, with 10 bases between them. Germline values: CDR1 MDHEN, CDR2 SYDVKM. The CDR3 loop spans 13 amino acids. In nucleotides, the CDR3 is TGTGCCAGCAGTCCCAGGGGGGAAGAGACCCAGTACTTC. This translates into CASSPRGEETQYF. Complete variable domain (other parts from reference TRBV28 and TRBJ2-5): DVKVTQSSRYLVKRTGEKVFLECVQDMDHENMFWYRQDPGLGLRLIYFSYDVKMKEKGDIPEGYSVSREKKERFSLILESASTNQTSMYLCASSPRGEETQYFGPGTRLLVL.

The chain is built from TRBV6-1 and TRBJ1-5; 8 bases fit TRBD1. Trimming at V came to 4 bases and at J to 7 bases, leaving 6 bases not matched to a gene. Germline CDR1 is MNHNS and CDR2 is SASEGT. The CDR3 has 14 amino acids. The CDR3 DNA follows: TGTGCCAGCAGTGTAGGGACAGGTGGGCAGCCCCAGCATTTT. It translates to CASSVGTGGQPQHF.

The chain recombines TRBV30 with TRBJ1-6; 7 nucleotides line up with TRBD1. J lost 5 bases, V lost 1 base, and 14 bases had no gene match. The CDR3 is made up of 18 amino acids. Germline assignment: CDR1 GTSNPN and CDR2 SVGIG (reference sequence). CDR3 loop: CAWSGSRTGELDNSPLHF. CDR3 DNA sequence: TGTGCCTGGAGTGGTTCTAGAACAGGGGAGCTGGATAATTCACCCCTCCACTTT. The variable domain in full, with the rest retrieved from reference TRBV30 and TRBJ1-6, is SQTIHQWPATLVQPVGSPLSLECTVEGTSNPNLYWYRQAAGRGLQLLFYSVGIGQISSEVPQNLSASRPQDRQFILSSKKLLLSDSGFYLCAWSGSRTGELDNSPLHFGNGTRLTVT.

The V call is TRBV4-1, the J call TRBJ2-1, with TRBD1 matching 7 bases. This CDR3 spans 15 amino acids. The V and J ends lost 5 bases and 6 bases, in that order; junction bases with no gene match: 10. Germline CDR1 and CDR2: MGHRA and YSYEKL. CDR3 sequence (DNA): TGCGCCAGCAGCGTACAGGGGACCTTGGGCAATGAGCAGTTCTTC. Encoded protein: CASSVQGTLGNEQFF.

The CDR3: CASSQIQETQYF. The CDR3 DNA sequence: TGCGCCAGCAGCCAGATTCAAGAGACCCAGTACTTC. The chain employs TRBV5-1 and TRBJ2-5; D call uncertain. Germline assignment: CDR1 SGHRS and CDR2 YFSETQ. V was shortened by 4 bases and J by 2 bases, with 6 bases between the two germline ends. The CDR3 runs to 12 residues.

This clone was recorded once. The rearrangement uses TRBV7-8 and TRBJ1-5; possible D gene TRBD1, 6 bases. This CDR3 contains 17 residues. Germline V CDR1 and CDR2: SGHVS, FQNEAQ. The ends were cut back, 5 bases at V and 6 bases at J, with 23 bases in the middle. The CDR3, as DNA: TGTGCCAGCAGCCCGGAGGCAGGATGGGGGCTAGGTCAGCCCCAGCATTTT. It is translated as CASSPEAGWGLGQPQHF. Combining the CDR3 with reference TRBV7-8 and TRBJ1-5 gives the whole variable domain GAGVSQSPRYKVAKRGQDVALRCDPISGHVSLFWYQQALGQGPEFLTYFQNEAQLDKSGLPSDRFFAERPEGSVSTLKIQRTQQEDSAVYLCASSPEAGWGLGQPQHFGDGTRLSIL.

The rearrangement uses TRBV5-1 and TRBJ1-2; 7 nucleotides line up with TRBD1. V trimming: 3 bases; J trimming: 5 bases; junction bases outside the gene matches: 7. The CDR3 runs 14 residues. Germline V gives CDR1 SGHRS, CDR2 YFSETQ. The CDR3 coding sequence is TGCGCCAGCAGCTGGCAGGACAGGTCGTATGGCTACACCTTC. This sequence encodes CASSWQDRSYGYTF. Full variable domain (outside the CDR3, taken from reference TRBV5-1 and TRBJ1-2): KAGVTQTPRYLIKTRGQQVTLSCSPISGHRSVSWYQQTPGQGLQFLFEYFSETQRNKGNFPGRFSGRQFSNSRSEMNVSTLELGDSALYLCASSWQDRSYGYTFGSGTRLTVV.

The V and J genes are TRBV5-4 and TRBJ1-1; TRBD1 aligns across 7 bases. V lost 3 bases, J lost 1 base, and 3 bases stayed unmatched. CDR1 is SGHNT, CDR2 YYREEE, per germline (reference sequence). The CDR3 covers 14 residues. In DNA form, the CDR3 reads TGTGCCAGCAGCTGGCAGGGGGGGAACACTGAAGCTTTCTTT. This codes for CASSWQGGNTEAFF.

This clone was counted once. CDR3 sequence reads: CATSRGLELTSTDTQYF. CDR3 nucleotides: TGTGCCACCAGCAGAGGTCTTGAGCTAACTAGCACAGATACGCAGTATTTT. This chain links TRBV15 with TRBJ2-3; unclear D gene. CDR3 length: 17 amino acids. From germline, CDR1 is LNHNV and CDR2 YYDKDF (reference sequence). V was trimmed by 1 base and J by 0 bases, leaving 14 bases between them.

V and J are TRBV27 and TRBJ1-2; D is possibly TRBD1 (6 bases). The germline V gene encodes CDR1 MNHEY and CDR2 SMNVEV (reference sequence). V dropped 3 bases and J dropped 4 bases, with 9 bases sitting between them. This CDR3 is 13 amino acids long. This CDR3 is CASSFQGTYGYTF. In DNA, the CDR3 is TGTGCCAGCAGTTTCCAGGGGACCTATGGCTACACCTTC.

For the CDR3, the DNA is TGTGCCAGCAGCTTAGCCAGTACAGGGGCTGAAGCTTTCTTT. Translation: CASSLASTGAEAFF. The chain joins TRBV7-9 to TRBJ1-1; TRBD1 matches at 7 bases. J was trimmed by 6 bases and V by 0 bases; bases with no gene match: 4. This CDR3 has 14 residues. The germline V gene encodes CDR1 SEHNR and CDR2 FQNEAQ (reference sequence). Complete variable domain (other parts from reference TRBV7-9 and TRBJ1-1): DTGVSQNPRHKITKRGQNVTFRCDPISEHNRLYWYRQTLGQGPEFLTYFQNEAQLEKSRLLSDRFSAERPKGSFSTLEIQRTEQGDSAMYLCASSLASTGAEAFFGQGTRLTVV.

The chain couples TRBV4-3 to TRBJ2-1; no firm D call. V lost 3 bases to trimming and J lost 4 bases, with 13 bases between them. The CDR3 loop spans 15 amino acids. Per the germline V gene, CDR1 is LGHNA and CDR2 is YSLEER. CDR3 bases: TGCGCCAGCAGCCAGACGATACGACTGTACAATGAGCAGTTCTTC. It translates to CASSQTIRLYNEQFF.

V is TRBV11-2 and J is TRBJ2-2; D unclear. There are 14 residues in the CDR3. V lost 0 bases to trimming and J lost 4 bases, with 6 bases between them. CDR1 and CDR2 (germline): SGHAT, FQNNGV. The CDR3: CASSLEMATGELFF. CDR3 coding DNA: TGTGCCAGCAGCTTAGAGATGGCCACCGGGGAGCTGTTTTTT.

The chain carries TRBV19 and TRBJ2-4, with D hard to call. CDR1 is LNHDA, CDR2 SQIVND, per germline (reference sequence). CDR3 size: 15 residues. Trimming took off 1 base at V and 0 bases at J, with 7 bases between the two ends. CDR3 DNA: TGTGCCAGTAGTATAGGTGTCTTAGCCAAAAACATTCAGTACTTC. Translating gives CASSIGVLAKNIQYF.

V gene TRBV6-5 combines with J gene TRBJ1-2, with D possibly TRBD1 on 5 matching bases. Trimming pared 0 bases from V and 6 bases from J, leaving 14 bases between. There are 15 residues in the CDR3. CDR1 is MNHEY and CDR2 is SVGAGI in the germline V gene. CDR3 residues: CASSYSPRRGDGYTF. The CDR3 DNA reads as TGTGCCAGCAGTTACTCCCCCAGGAGGGGTGATGGCTACACCTTC.

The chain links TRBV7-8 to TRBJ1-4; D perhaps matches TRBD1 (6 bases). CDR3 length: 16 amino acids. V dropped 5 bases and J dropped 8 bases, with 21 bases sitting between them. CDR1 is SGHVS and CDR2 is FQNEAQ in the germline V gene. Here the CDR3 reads CASSPAYREGREKLFF. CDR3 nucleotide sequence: TGTGCCAGCAGCCCCGCGTACAGGGAGGGTAGAGAAAAACTGTTTTTT.

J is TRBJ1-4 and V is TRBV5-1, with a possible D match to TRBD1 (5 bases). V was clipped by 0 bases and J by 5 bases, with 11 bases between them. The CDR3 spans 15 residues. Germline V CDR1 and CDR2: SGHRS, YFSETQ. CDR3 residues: CASSLDRQGNEKLFF. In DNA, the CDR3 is TGCGCCAGCAGCTTGGACAGGCAGGGAAATGAAAAACTGTTTTTT.

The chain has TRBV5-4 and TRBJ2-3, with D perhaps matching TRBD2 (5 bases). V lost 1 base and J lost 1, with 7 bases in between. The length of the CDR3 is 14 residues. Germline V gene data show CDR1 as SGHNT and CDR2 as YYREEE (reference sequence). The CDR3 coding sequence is TGTGCCAGCAGCTTGAGAGCGGGCACAGATACGCAGTATTTT. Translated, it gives CASSLRAGTDTQYF.

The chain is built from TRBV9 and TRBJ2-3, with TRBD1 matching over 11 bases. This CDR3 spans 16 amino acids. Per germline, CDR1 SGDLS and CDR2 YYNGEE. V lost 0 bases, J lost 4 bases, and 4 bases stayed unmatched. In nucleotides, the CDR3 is TGTGCCAGCAGCGTAGCGCCGGGACAGGGGGCAGATACGCAGTATTTT. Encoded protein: CASSVAPGQGADTQYF.